This TCR beta chain was captured by sequencing in a study of T cells in narcolepsy. V was shortened by 10 bases and J by 1 base, with 23 bases between the two germline ends. This CDR3 has 16 residues. From germline, CDR1 is SGDLS and CDR2 YYNGEE. TCRdb's table, derived via immunoSEQ multiplex PCR, lists solely in-frame clones and lacks some. The repertoire has around 32,000 clones, around 75% of them found once; the top ten carry 0.85% to 1.3%. The receptor was derived from a human donor with narcolepsy. The chain employs TRBV9 and TRBJ1-2; D gene uncertain. Sequences were obtained from CD45RA- memory CD4+ T cells from PBMCs. The CDR3 DNA sequence: TGTGCCGGATGGAGGCCTCTAAGGGTCGGTAACTATGGCTACACCTTC. Translating gives CAGWRPLRVGNYGYTF. Full variable domain (remainder filled in from reference TRBV9 and TRBJ1-2): DSGVTQTPKHLITATGQRVTLRCSPRSGDLSVYWYQQSLDQGLQFLIQYYNGEERAKGNILERFSAQQFPDLHSELNLSSLELGDSALYFCAGWRPLRVGNYGYTFGSGTRLTVV.